A single sample gave rise to the 15 T cell receptor beta chains below, sequenced in a study of CD8+ T cells in alopecia areata. Isolated RNA was reverse transcribed into cDNA used as the sequencing template. Only in-frame clones appear in the TCRdb table, and some are missing; sequencing was by immunoSEQ multiplex PCR. The table shows some 110,000 clones, with roughly three fifths occurring only once. Treatment reported: oral pan-JAK inhibitor, 5-10 mg twice daily. The sequencing here drew on CD8+ T cells sorted from blood, taken at week 24, from a patient treated with tofacitinib. The receptors originated from a human donor with alopecia areata.

The genes are TRBV27 and TRBJ2-5, with D perhaps TRBD2 (6 bases). V was shortened by 3 bases and J by 1 base, with 12 bases between the two germline ends. The CDR3 is made up of 15 amino acids. The germline V gene has CDR1 MNHEY and CDR2 SMNVEV (reference sequence). The CDR3 is CASSLGGNPQETQYF. In nucleotides, the CDR3 is TGTGCCAGCAGTTTGGGAGGAAACCCCCAAGAGACCCAGTACTTC.

The V call is TRBV2, the J call TRBJ2-3; D uncertain. The CDR3 is made up of 14 amino acids. CDR1 is SNHLY, CDR2 FYNNEI, per germline. V was shortened by 3 bases and J by 2 bases, with 9 bases between the two germline ends. In DNA form, the CDR3 reads TGTGCCAGCAGTGAGGCGTCAGACACAGATACGCAGTATTTT. Translated, it gives CASSEASDTDTQYF.

The chain has TRBV29-1 and TRBJ2-7, with a tentative D call TRBD1 (5 bases). Trimming left V 6 bases short and J 6 bases short, with 18 bases between. This CDR3 is built from 13 residues. Germline V gives CDR1 SQVTM, CDR2 ANQGSEA. In nucleotides, the CDR3 is TGCAGCGTACGTCCGGACATCCTTTCCGAGCAGTACTTC. This codes for CSVRPDILSEQYF.

The chain is built from TRBV7-2 and TRBJ2-7, with 7 bases that match TRBD1. V was pared by 4 bases and J by 4 bases, with 7 bases of the junction left unmatched. Germline-derived CDR1 and CDR2 are SGHTA and FQGNSA. The length of the CDR3 is 14 residues. The CDR3 nucleotides read TGTGCCAGCAGCTCCTTGACAGGGAAGTACGAGCAGTACTTC. This codes for CASSSLTGKYEQYF.

In this sample, this clone turned up a few times. Other DNA sequences in the sample encode the same CDR3. V usage is TRBV7-7 and J usage is TRBJ2-2, with D uncertain. The V end lost 2 bases, the J end lost 6 bases, and 10 bases lay between the germline ends. From germline, CDR1 is SSHAT and CDR2 FNYEAQ (reference sequence). The CDR3 sequence is 14 residues long. The CDR3 region has the DNA TGTGCCAGCAGCTTACGGGCGAGCGCCGGGGAGCTGTTTTTT. This encodes CASSLRASAGELFF.

This chain joins TRBV7-2 and TRBJ2-5; 10 nucleotides agree with TRBD2. Germline CDR1 reads SGHTA; CDR2 reads FQGNSA. This CDR3 has 16 amino acids. V lost 5 bases and J lost 2; bases outside the gene matches: 8. CDR3: CASSPRRTSGQETQYF. In nucleotides, the CDR3 is TGTGCCAGCAGCCCACGACGGACTAGCGGACAAGAGACCCAGTACTTC.

With regard to this clone: The junction differs from germline at one of its ends, possibly a read error. The chain carries TRBV29-1 and TRBJ2-2; 7 bases fit TRBD1. Germline V gene data show CDR1 as SQVTM and CDR2 as ANQGSEA. The CDR3 is made up of 15 amino acids. The CDR3 spells CSASSGTENTRELFF. CDR3 bases: TGCAGCGCCTCATCCGGGACAGAGAACACCAGGGAGCTGTTTTTT.

This chain uses TRBV6-5 with TRBJ1-5; possibly TRBD1 for D (5 bases). Germline CDR1 MNHEY, CDR2 SVGAGI. CDR3 size: 15 residues. Trimming left V 6 bases short and J 0 bases short, with 12 bases between. The CDR3 loop is CASSPGAYSNQPQHF. In DNA, the CDR3 is TGTGCCAGCAGCCCCGGGGCGTATAGCAATCAGCCCCAGCATTTT.

This clone was recorded a few times. The V and J genes are TRBV4-3 and TRBJ1-5; D not resolved. V was cut by 3 bases and J by 9 bases, with 9 bases left in between. Per germline, CDR1 LGHNA and CDR2 YSLEER. The CDR3 extends over 12 amino acids. The CDR3 DNA reads TGCGCCAGCAGCCAGGACCTGGGGCCCCAGCATTTT. Translating it yields CASSQDLGPQHF.

This chain joins TRBV10-3 and TRBJ1-5; possibly TRBD1 for D (6 bases). The CDR3 consists of 18 residues. Trimming removed 2 bases from V and 4 bases from J, with 21 bases in between. CDR1 ENHRY and CDR2 SYGVKD come from the germline V gene. The CDR3 DNA sequence: TGTGCCATCAGTGAGCCCAGGGGAAAGGGGTCTGCGAATCAGCCCCAGCATTTT. Translation gives CAISEPRGKGSANQPQHF.

The chain employs TRBV5-1 and TRBJ2-1; D might be TRBD2 (5 bases). Germline values: CDR1 SGHRS, CDR2 YFSETQ. V lost 3 bases, J lost 0 bases, and 10 bases lay in between. The CDR3 extends over 15 amino acids. The DNA for the CDR3 is TGCGCCAGCAGCTCGACTCGGGGCTCCTACAATGAGCAGTTCTTC. It specifies CASSSTRGSYNEQFF.

The gene calls are TRBV9 and TRBJ2-1; the D gene could be TRBD1 or TRBD2 (5 bases each). Germline loops: CDR1 SGDLS, CDR2 YYNGEE. The CDR3 covers 17 residues. V lost 2 bases to trimming and J lost 3 bases, with 18 bases between them. Here the CDR3 DNA reads TGTGCCAGCAGCGTCCATGGTCCGGGACGCTACTACAATGAGCAGTTCTTC. This gives the protein CASSVHGPGRYYNEQFF.

This clone was seen a few times. The chain recombines TRBV6-5 with TRBJ1-2, with D unclear. Between the trimmed V and J ends, which lost 3 bases and 4 bases, there was a span of 12 bases. The CDR3 has 14 residues. CDR1 MNHEY and CDR2 SVGAGI come from the germline V gene. The CDR3 loop is CASSYVQDSYGYTF. CDR3 DNA: TGTGCCAGCAGTTATGTCCAGGATAGCTATGGCTACACCTTC.

The V and J genes are TRBV5-6 and TRBJ1-1; D is uncertain. Trimming shortened V by 2 bases and J by 4 bases, and 9 bases separated the two germline ends. Per germline, CDR1 SGHDT and CDR2 YYEEEE. The CDR3 spans 13 residues. The CDR3 DNA is TGTGCCAGCAGCTTAGCGGGGATCACTGAAGCTTTCTTT. It codes for CASSLAGITEAFF.

The chain couples TRBV7-9 to TRBJ1-1; possibly TRBD1 for D (5 bases). The CDR3 sequence is 15 residues long. Germline CDR1 reads SEHNR; CDR2 reads FQNEAQ (reference sequence). Trimming removed 1 base from V and 4 bases from J, with 13 bases in between. CDR3 sequence: CASSLGGEGLTEAFF. Here the CDR3 DNA reads TGTGCCAGCAGCTTAGGGGGCGAGGGCCTCACTGAAGCTTTCTTT.